Sequencing of this T cell receptor (beta chain) was carried out in a study of T cell repertoires in aging, cancer and after chemotherapy. Rearranged V-D-J TRB sequences were amplified with a mixed TRB-A/B primer pool. TCRdb processed the multiplex PCR reads anew with MiXCR; each CDR3 protein has one entry. The sample holds fewer than 4,500 distinct CDR3 sequences, around 44% seen once. Peripheral blood genomic DNA, not sorted cells or RNA, was the template. The sequencing sample was made of blood. This clonotype was obtained from a human donor with a solid tumor.

CDR3 DNA: TGCAGTGCTAGAGCAGCTAGCGGGGGCTACAATGAGCAGTTCTTC. Protein sequence: CSARAASGGYNEQFF. The rearrangement links TRBV20-1 to TRBJ2-1; TRBD2 aligns across 10 bases. The CDR3 is 15 residues long. Unmatched junction bases numbered 3, after V lost 1 base and J lost 3 bases. Germline loops: CDR1 DFQATT, CDR2 SNEGSKA (reference sequence).